These 7 T cell receptor beta chains were all obtained from the same sample, sequenced in a study of T-cell memory formation after mild COVID-19. TCRdb recomputed calls from the 5' RACE reads with MiXCR, one row per CDR3 protein. This sample carries about 560,000 distinct CDR3 sequences, about a fifth of them seen once, and the ten largest clones take 8.4%. The source material was PBMCs or a T cell subset sorted from them (not recorded which). Receptor source: an adult woman who had mild COVID-19 (a few samples of this study predate the infection). Cell type and time point are not known.

V gene TRBV7-2 combines with J gene TRBJ2-4; D remains unclear. The CDR3 spans 13 residues. V shed 4 bases and J shed 4 bases, with 8 bases lying between them. CDR1 is SGHTA, CDR2 FQGNSA, per germline. CDR3 sequence (DNA): TGTGCCAGCAGCTCCGCCGGTAAAAACATTCAGTACTTC. Encoded protein: CASSSAGKNIQYF. The whole variable domain, remainder taken from reference TRBV7-2 and TRBJ2-4, is GAGVSQSPSNKVTEKGKDVELRCDPISGHTALYWYRQSLGQGLEFLIYFQGNSAPDKSGLPSDRFSAERTGGSVSTLTIQRTQQEDSAVYLCASSSAGKNIQYFGAGTRLSVL.

This chain links TRBV11-3 with TRBJ2-2; D remains unclear. The CDR3 length is 16 residues. Germline V CDR1 and CDR2: SGHNT, YENEEA. The V end lost 0 bases, the J end lost 6 bases, and 14 bases lay between the germline ends. This CDR3 reads CASSLEALPGAGELFF. The DNA of the CDR3 is TGTGCCAGCAGCTTAGAAGCATTACCGGGCGCCGGGGAGCTGTTTTTT.

The chain employs TRBV12-5 and TRBJ1-5, with D unresolved. This CDR3 is built from 12 residues. The V end was cut by 6 bases, the J end by 3 bases, with 6 bases between. CDR1 LGHNT and CDR2 FRNRAP come from the germline V gene. CDR3 sequence (DNA): TGTGCTAGTGGAGAACTCAATCAGCCCCAGCATTTT. Translation: CASGELNQPQHF.

This chain links TRBV7-9 with TRBJ2-3, with 10 bases fitting TRBD2. There are 17 residues in the CDR3. Germline V gives CDR1 SEHNR, CDR2 FQNEAQ (reference sequence). V was clipped by 5 bases and J by 4 bases; unmatched bases: 12. In DNA form, the CDR3 reads TGTGCCAGCAGCCATGGGACTAGCGATCTTGTTGCAGATACGCAGTATTTT. Its protein is CASSHGTSDLVADTQYF.

The V call is TRBV4-1, the J call TRBJ1-2; 8 bases line up with TRBD1. V trimming: 4 bases; J trimming: 3 bases; junction bases outside the gene matches: 7. CDR3 length equals 15 residues. From germline, CDR1 is MGHRA and CDR2 YSYEKL. CDR3 nucleotides: TGCGCCAGCAGCCCAAGTCCGGGACAGGACTATGGCTACACCTTC. Translating gives CASSPSPGQDYGYTF.

The chain joins TRBV7-9 to TRBJ2-3, with 7 positions matching TRBD2. Per the germline V gene, CDR1 is SEHNR and CDR2 is FQNEAQ (reference sequence). J was trimmed by 2 bases and V by 2 bases; bases with no gene match: 4. The CDR3 sequence is 15 residues long. The CDR3 spells CASSLKAGVTDTQYF. Written as DNA, the CDR3 is TGTGCCAGCAGCTTAAAGGCGGGAGTCACAGATACGCAGTATTTT.

Here the CDR3 reads CAWSPPAKNIQYF. The CDR3 nucleotides are TGTGCCTGGAGTCCCCCTGCCAAAAACATTCAGTACTTC. The chain is built from TRBV30 and TRBJ2-4; unclear D gene. V lost 2 bases to trimming and J lost 1 base, with 6 bases between them. The germline V gene encodes CDR1 GTSNPN and CDR2 SVGIG (reference sequence). The CDR3 has 13 residues.